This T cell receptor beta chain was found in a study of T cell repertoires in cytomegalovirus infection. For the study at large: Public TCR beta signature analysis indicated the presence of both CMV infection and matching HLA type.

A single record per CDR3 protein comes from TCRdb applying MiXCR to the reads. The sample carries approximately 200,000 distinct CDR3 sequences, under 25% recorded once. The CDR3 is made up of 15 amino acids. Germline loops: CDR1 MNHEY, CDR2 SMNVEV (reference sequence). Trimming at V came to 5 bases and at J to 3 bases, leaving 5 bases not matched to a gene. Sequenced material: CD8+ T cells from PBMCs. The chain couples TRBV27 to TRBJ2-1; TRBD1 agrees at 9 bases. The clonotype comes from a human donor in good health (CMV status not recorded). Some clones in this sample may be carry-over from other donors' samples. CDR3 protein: CASSARDRVYNEQFF. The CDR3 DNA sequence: TGTGCCAGCAGTGCCCGGGACAGGGTCTACAATGAGCAGTTCTTC.